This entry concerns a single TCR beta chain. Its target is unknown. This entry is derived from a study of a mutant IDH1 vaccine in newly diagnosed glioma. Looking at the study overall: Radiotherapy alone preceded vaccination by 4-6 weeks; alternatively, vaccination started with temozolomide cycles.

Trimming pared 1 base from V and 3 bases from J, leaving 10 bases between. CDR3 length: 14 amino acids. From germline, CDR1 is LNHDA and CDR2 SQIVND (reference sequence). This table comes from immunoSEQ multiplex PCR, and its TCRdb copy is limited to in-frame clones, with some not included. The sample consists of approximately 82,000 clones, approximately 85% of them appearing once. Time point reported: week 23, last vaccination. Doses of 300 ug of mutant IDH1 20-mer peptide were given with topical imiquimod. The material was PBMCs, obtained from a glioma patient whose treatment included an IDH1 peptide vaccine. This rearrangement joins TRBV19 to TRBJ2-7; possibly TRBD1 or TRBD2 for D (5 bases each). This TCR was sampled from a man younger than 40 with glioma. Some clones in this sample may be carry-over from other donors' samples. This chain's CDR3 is CASSIGDRHYEQYF. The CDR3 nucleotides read TGTGCCAGTAGTATAGGGGACCGCCACTACGAGCAGTACTTC.